Presented here are 28 T cell receptor beta chains from one specimen sequenced in a study of T cells in women clearing cervical HPV infection. Sequencing used immunoSEQ multiplex PCR; TCRdb keeps in-frame clones, though not all of them. This repertoire includes nearly 35,000 clones. Sequenced input: blood buffy coat. The receptors here all came from a woman aged 18-70 years with a cervical HPV16 infection that either progressed to CIN3+ or cleared (not recorded which).

A remark on this clone: From the germline J gene comes the end of the CDR3, since the read stops 3 residues before it. This chain joins TRBV18 and TRBJ2-5, with D perhaps TRBD2 (5 bases). Trimming took off 0 bases at V and 2 bases at J, with 10 bases between the two ends. CDR3 length equals 15 residues. Germline CDR1 reads KGHSH; CDR2 reads LQKENI. The CDR3 here is CASSPPAGSQETQYF. The covered CDR3 bases are TGTGCCAGCTCACCACCGGCGGGTAGTCAAGAGACC.

Details on this clone: The read ends 3 residues before the CDR3 terminus; that terminus is restored from the germline J gene. This chain joins TRBV19 and TRBJ2-2; perhaps TRBD1 as D (5 bases). The germline gives CDR1 LNHDA, CDR2 SQIVND (reference sequence). The length of the CDR3 is 14 residues. The CDR3 loop is CASSRRSGANVLFF. CDR3 bases read: TGTGCCAGTTCCAGGCGGTCTGGGGCCAACGTG.

Details on this clone: The sequenced fragment ends 3 residues before the CDR3 boundary, so the rest is inferred from the germline J gene. The chain has TRBV10-3 and TRBJ2-3; the D gene is possibly TRBD2 (5 bases). The germline V gene encodes CDR1 ENHRY and CDR2 SYGVKD. CDR3 length equals 11 residues. The DNA read from the CDR3 is TGTGCCATCGGACTTGGAGAGACG. The encoded protein is CAIGLGET. The whole CDR3 region reads CAIGLGETQYF.

Remarks on this clone: The read ends 3 residues early relative to the CDR3; the germline J gene fills the gap. The chain has TRBV20-1 and TRBJ2-5; TRBD2 matches 10 bases. After removal of 4 bases from V and 2 bases from J, the junction contained 7 bases not matched to a gene. Germline V gene lookup returns CDR1 DFQATT and CDR2 SNEGSKA (reference sequence). The length of the CDR3 is 15 residues. The CDR3 loop reads CSAKDGTSVQETQYF. CDR3 bases read: TGCAGTGCTAAGGACGGGACTAGCGTTCAAGAGACC.

Note on this clone: With the read ending 3 residues before the CDR3 end, the germline J gene is used to fill in that end. The chain couples TRBV6-2 or TRBV6-3 to TRBJ1-2, with D maybe TRBD1 (5 bases). V was trimmed by 2 bases and J by 3 bases, leaving 13 bases between them. CDR1 MNHEY and CDR2 SVGEGT come from the germline V gene. This CDR3 spans 15 amino acids. CDR3: CASSYGPGVYYGYTF. The DNA read from the CDR3 is TGTGCCAGCAGTTACGGTCCGGGGGTTTACTATGGC.

For this clone: The read ends 3 residues early relative to the CDR3; the germline J gene fills the gap. The genes are TRBV2 and TRBJ1-2, with 12 bases that match TRBD1. With V trimmed by 7 bases and J by 6 bases, 9 bases remained unmatched. CDR3 size: 15 residues. From germline, CDR1 is SNHLY and CDR2 FYNNEI. The CDR3 DNA, read in part, is TGTGCCAGCAAGGGACAGGGGGCGGGAGTAGATGGC. Its translation is CASKGQGAGVDG. The CDR3 as a whole reads CASKGQGAGVDGYTF.

CDR3 sequence reads: CASSIRGLAAVREGNYTF. The CDR3 bases that were read are TGTGCCAGTAGTATTCGCGGACTAGCGGCTGTCCGCGAAGGTAAC. The chain joins TRBV19 to TRBJ1-2, with D unresolved. The read terminates 3 residues ahead of where the CDR3 ends, so the germline J gene completes it. Looked up from germline, CDR1 is LNHDA and CDR2 is SQIVND (reference sequence). This CDR3 spans 18 amino acids.

A note on this clone: Read coverage stops 3 residues before the CDR3 terminus; the germline J gene supplies the remainder. This sequence joins TRBV10-2 and TRBJ2-7, with D hard to call. V lost 3 bases and J 0 bases, leaving 18 bases between the germline ends. Per the germline V gene, CDR1 is WSHSY and CDR2 is SAAADI. The CDR3 loop spans 17 amino acids. CDR3: CASSDPRVGQASYEQYF. Partial CDR3 DNA: TGCGCCAGCAGTGATCCAAGGGTTGGGCAGGCCTCCTACGAG.

Concerning this clone itself: The read terminates 3 residues before the CDR3 end, so the remaining end is supplied by the germline J gene. V usage is TRBV10-1 and J usage is TRBJ2-2; D not resolved. CDR1 WNHNN and CDR2 SYGVQD come from the germline V gene (reference sequence). CDR3 size: 12 residues. Trimming took off 10 bases at V and 1 base at J, with 7 bases between the two ends. CDR3 DNA (partial): TGCGCCATCTCCAGGAACACCGGGGAG. Translated: CAISRNTGE. The entire CDR3 is CAISRNTGELFF.

To note about this clone: The DNA ends 3 residues before the CDR3 does, and the rest of the CDR3 is filled in from the germline J gene. This sequence joins TRBV7-2 and TRBJ1-5; the D gene is possibly TRBD1 (5 bases). V lost 4 bases, J lost 2 bases, and 9 bases lay in between. Germline V gives CDR1 SGHTA, CDR2 FQGNSA. The CDR3 runs 14 residues. The covered CDR3 bases are TGTGCCAGCAGCTCCCCAGGGCGCAATCAGCCC. This sequence encodes CASSSPGRNQP. The complete CDR3 reads CASSSPGRNQPQHF.

A note on this clone: The missing CDR3 end, 3 residues past where the read stops, is filled in from the germline J gene. The chain employs TRBV18 and TRBJ2-1; D is undetermined. V dropped 1 base and J dropped 6 bases, with 7 bases sitting between them. Germline CDR1 and CDR2: KGHSH and LQKENI. The CDR3 has 13 amino acids. CDR3 DNA (partial): TGTGCCAGCTCACCACGCTCAGGCAATGAG. Amino acids: CASSPRSGNE. The full CDR3 reads CASSPRSGNEQFF.

To note about this clone: The CDR3 end is not reached by the read, which stops 3 residues before it; the germline J gene fills it in. The V and J genes are TRBV7-2 and TRBJ1-4; 7 bases agree with TRBD1. The CDR3 has 15 residues. Germline CDR1 SGHTA, CDR2 FQGNSA. The sequenced part of the CDR3 DNA is TGTGCCAGCCTCCCGAGAGGGGGCTCGAATTCACCA. Encoded protein: CASLPRGGSNSP. In full, the CDR3 is CASLPRGGSNSPLFF.

Comments on this clone: The CDR3 is cut off 3 residues early in the read; its end comes from the germline J gene. The chain couples TRBV14 to TRBJ1-2, with 7 bases that match TRBD1. CDR1 and CDR2 from the germline V gene are SGHDN and FVKESK. V was pared by 6 bases and J by 4 bases, with 8 bases of the junction left unmatched. The length of the CDR3 is 14 residues. The part of the CDR3 DNA that was read is TGTGCCAGCAGGCAAACAGGGGAAATCTATGGC. Translated, it gives CASRQTGEIYG. The whole CDR3 sequence is CASRQTGEIYGYTF.

About this clone: The read stops 3 residues short of the end of the CDR3; the missing end is completed from the germline J gene. The V and J genes are TRBV19 and TRBJ2-5, with 11 bases that match TRBD2. Germline CDR1 reads LNHDA; CDR2 reads SQIVND (reference sequence). The CDR3 loop spans 14 amino acids. V was clipped by 3 bases and J by 5 bases; unmatched bases: 2. The CDR3 bases that were read are TGTGCCAGTAGTATGGGGACTAGCGGCGAGACC. It encodes CASSMGTSGET. The whole CDR3 is CASSMGTSGETQYF. Variable domain in full (rest from reference TRBV19 and TRBJ2-5): DGGITQSPKYLFRKEGQNVTLSCEQNLNHDAMYWYRQDPGQGLRLIYYSQIVNDFQKGDIAEGYSVSREKKESFPLTVTSAQKNPTAFYLCASSMGTSGETQYFGPGTRLLVL.

On this clone: Read data end 3 residues before the CDR3 end; the end is taken from the germline J gene. V and J are TRBV7-3 and TRBJ2-7; the match to TRBD2 covers 10 bases. There are 15 residues in the CDR3. Germline trimming cut 5 bases from V and 4 bases from J; bases unmatched to any gene: 8. The germline CDR1 and CDR2 sequences are SGHTA and FQGTGA. CDR3 in amino acids: CASSQGASGGYEQYF. CDR3 bases read: TGTGCCAGCAGCCAAGGAGCTAGCGGGGGATACGAG. The full variable domain, completed using reference TRBV7-3 and TRBJ2-7, is GAGVSQTPSNKVTEKGKYVELRCDPISGHTALYWYRQSLGQGPEFLIYFQGTGAADDSGLPNDRFFAVRPEGSVSTLKIQRTERGDSAVYLCASSQGASGGYEQYFGPGTRLTVT.

In the case of this clone: The read is 3 residues too short to cover the CDR3 end, so that end is filled in from the germline J gene. This chain connects TRBV5-1 to TRBJ2-5, with no clear D. Germline CDR1 SGHRS, CDR2 YFSETQ. This CDR3 has 14 amino acids. Trimming cost V 0 bases and J 0 bases, with 6 bases left between them. CDR3 bases read: TGCGCCAGCAGCTTGGTCGCGGACCAAGAGACC. Its translation is CASSLVADQET. The entire CDR3 reads CASSLVADQETQYF.

For this clone: The DNA ends 3 residues before the CDR3 does, and the rest of the CDR3 is filled in from the germline J gene. The genes are TRBV7-2 and TRBJ2-5, with a possible D match to TRBD2 (5 bases). Trimming cost V 5 bases and J 7 bases, with 14 bases left between them. This CDR3 comprises 13 residues. Germline assignment: CDR1 SGHTA and CDR2 FQGNSA. Partial CDR3 DNA: TGTGCCAGCAGCCCGGACGGGGAATCGACC. Its translation: CASSPDGEST. The full CDR3 protein is CASSPDGESTQYF.

Remarks on this clone: The read ends 3 residues shy of where the CDR3 ends; the end is completed using the germline J gene. The chain links TRBV5-1 to TRBJ2-1; 8 bases are shared with TRBD2. The CDR3 is 17 residues long. Trimming took 2 bases from V and 7 from J; bases not matched to a gene: 14. CDR1 is SGHRS, CDR2 YFSETQ, per germline. Here the CDR3 reads CASSLLLAAASGNEQFF. The covered CDR3 bases are TGCGCCAGCAGCTTATTACTAGCGGCCGCTTCGGGGAATGAG.

About this clone: With the read ending 3 residues before the CDR3 end, the germline J gene is used to fill in that end. V usage is TRBV2 and J usage is TRBJ1-2; D is perhaps TRBD1 (6 bases). Germline V gene lookup returns CDR1 SNHLY and CDR2 FYNNEI. The CDR3 has 12 amino acids. The germline V and J ends were trimmed by 8 bases and 4 bases, with 11 bases remaining between them. CDR3 DNA (partial): TGTGCCAGCCACAGGGAAAGCTATGGC. It yields the protein CASHRESYG. The whole CDR3 reads CASHRESYGYTF.

A note on this clone: The read comes to an end 3 residues before the CDR3 does, leaving the germline J gene to fill in the end. The V call is TRBV6-2 or TRBV6-3, the J call TRBJ2-7; D may be TRBD2 (5 bases). The length of the CDR3 is 17 residues. V lost 6 bases and J 1 base, leaving 22 bases between the germline ends. Germline values: CDR1 MNHEY, CDR2 SVGEGT. CDR3 region: CASSSPVGLAVSYEQYF. The sequenced CDR3 bases are TGTGCCAGCAGCAGCCCGGTTGGTCTAGCTGTTTCCTACGAG.

Turning to this clone: The CDR3 extends 3 residues past the end of the read, so its final part is completed from the germline J gene. The V and J genes are TRBV11-3 and TRBJ2-5; 7 positions agree with TRBD2. The germline CDR1 and CDR2 sequences are SGHNT and YENEEA. With 5 bases clipped from V and 5 bases from J, the junction kept 8 bases outside the gene matches. The CDR3 length is 14 residues. CDR3 bases read: TGTGCCAGCAGCCCGGGGTGGGGAGGGGAGACC. Translating gives CASSPGWGGET. In full, the CDR3 reads CASSPGWGGETQYF.

With regard to this clone: From the germline J gene comes the end of the CDR3, since the read stops 3 residues before it. J is TRBJ1-2 and V is TRBV18; D uncertain. This CDR3 spans 12 amino acids. CDR1 KGHSH and CDR2 LQKENI come from the germline V gene. CDR3 bases read: TGTGCCAGCTCACCCTACTCCTACGAC. It codes for CASSPYSYD. The whole CDR3 sequence reads CASSPYSYDYTF.

As regards this clone: The CDR3 end is not reached by the read, which stops 3 residues before it; the germline J gene fills it in. The J gene is TRBJ1-5, the V gene TRBV14; D unclear. The V gene lost 0 bases and the J gene lost 4 bases, with 4 bases spanning the gap. The CDR3 extends over 13 amino acids. Germline CDR1 and CDR2: SGHDN and FVKESK. The CDR3 region is CASSQDRNQPQHF. The sequenced part of the CDR3 DNA is TGTGCCAGCAGCCAAGATAGAAATCAGCCC. Full variable domain (outside the CDR3, taken from reference TRBV14 and TRBJ1-5): EAGVTQFPSHSVIEKGQTVTLRCDPISGHDNLYWYRRVMGKEIKFLLHFVKESKQDESGMPNNRFLAERTGGTYSTLKVQPAELEDSGVYFCASSQDRNQPQHFGDGTRLSIL.

With regard to this clone: Sequencing ends 3 residues short of the CDR3 end; the germline J gene provides the rest. The chain combines TRBV5-5 with TRBJ1-6; no firm D call. The CDR3 loop spans 14 amino acids. V was cut by 0 bases and J by 9 bases, with 10 bases left in between. Per germline, CDR1 SGHKS and CDR2 YYEKEE (reference sequence). Incomplete CDR3 DNA: TGTGCCAGCAGCTTGGGACAACCGAGTTCACCC. This encodes CASSLGQPSSP. The whole CDR3 protein is CASSLGQPSSPLHF.

As regards this clone: From the germline J gene comes the end of the CDR3, since the read stops 3 residues before it. V and J are TRBV2 and TRBJ2-7; a weak D match, TRBD2 (6 bases). The ends were cut back, 11 bases at V and 2 bases at J, with 16 bases in the middle. CDR3 length: 13 amino acids. The germline gives CDR1 SNHLY, CDR2 FYNNEI. The DNA read from the CDR3 is TGTGCCTCCAGGAGGGGCCTTACCTACGAG. The encoded protein is CASRRGLTYE. The entire CDR3 protein reads CASRRGLTYEQYF.

A note on this clone: The CDR3 end is not reached by the read, which stops 3 residues before it; the germline J gene fills it in. The chain links TRBV18 to TRBJ2-3, with TRBD2 matching over 11 bases. The length of the CDR3 is 15 residues. CDR1 is KGHSH and CDR2 is LQKENI in the germline V gene. The CDR3 reads CASSPGTSGEETQYF. The CDR3 bases that were read are TGTGCCAGCTCACCTGGGACTAGCGGCGAAGAGACG.

Regarding this clone: Read sequence stops 3 residues before the CDR3 end, and the germline J gene provides the missing end. This chain uses TRBV5-6 with TRBJ1-2; 7 positions match TRBD1. CDR1 and CDR2 from the germline V gene are SGHDT and YYEEEE. The length of the CDR3 is 12 residues. With 4 bases clipped from V and 6 bases from J, the junction kept 3 bases outside the gene matches. The CDR3 loop is CASSRGPDGYTF. The sequenced CDR3 bases are TGTGCCAGCAGCAGGGGGCCGGATGGC.

As to this clone: Coverage ceases 3 residues before the CDR3 finishes, and the germline J gene fills in the end. This chain connects TRBV5-1 to TRBJ1-1; maybe TRBD1 (5 bases). CDR1 and CDR2 from the germline V gene are SGHRS and YFSETQ. The V gene lost 0 bases and the J gene lost 5 bases, with 11 bases spanning the gap. This CDR3 has 14 residues. The sequenced CDR3 bases are TGCGCCAGCAGCTTGGAGGCAGGGCGGACTGAA. It codes for CASSLEAGRTE. The full-length CDR3 reads as CASSLEAGRTEAFF.